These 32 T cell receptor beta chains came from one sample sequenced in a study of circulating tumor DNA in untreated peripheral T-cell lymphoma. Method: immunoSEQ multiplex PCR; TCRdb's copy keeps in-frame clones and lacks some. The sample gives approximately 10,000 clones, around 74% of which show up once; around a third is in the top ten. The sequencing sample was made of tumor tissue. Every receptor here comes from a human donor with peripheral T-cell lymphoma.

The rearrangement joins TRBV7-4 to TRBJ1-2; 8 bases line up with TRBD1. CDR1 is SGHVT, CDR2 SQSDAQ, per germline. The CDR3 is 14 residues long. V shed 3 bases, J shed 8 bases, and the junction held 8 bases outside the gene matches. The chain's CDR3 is CASSFGQGAGGYTF. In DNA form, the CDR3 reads TGTGCCAGCAGCTTCGGGCAGGGGGCTGGAGGCTACACCTTC.

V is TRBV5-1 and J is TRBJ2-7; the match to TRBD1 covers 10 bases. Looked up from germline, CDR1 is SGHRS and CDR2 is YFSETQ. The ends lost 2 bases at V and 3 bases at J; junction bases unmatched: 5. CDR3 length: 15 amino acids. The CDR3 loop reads CASSFRQGAYYEQYF. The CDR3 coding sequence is TGCGCCAGCAGCTTCCGACAGGGGGCTTACTACGAGCAGTACTTC.

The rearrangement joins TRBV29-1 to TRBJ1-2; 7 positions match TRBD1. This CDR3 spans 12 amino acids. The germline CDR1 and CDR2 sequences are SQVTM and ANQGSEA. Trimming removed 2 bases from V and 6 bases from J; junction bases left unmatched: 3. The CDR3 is CSVETTGNGYTF. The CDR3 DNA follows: TGCAGCGTTGAAACGACAGGGAATGGCTACACCTTC.

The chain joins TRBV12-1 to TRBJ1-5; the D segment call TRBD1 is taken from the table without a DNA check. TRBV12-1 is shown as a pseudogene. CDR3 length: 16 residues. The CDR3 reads CASSTPLGQPDQPQHF. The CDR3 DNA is TGTGCCAGCAGCACTCCTTTGGGACAGCCTGATCAGCCCCAGCATTTT.

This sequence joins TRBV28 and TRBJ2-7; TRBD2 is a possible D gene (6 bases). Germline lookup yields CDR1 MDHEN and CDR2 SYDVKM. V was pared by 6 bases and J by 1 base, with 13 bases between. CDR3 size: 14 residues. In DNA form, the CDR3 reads TGTGCCAGCAGCCCAATTGGGGGGTCCTACGAGCAGTACTTC. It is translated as CASSPIGGSYEQYF.

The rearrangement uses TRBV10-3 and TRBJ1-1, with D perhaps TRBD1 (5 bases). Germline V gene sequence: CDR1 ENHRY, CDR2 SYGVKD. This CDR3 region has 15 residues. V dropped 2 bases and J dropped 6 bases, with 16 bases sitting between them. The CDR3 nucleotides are TGTGCCATCAGTGAGGGTAGTTTATGGGGCGCTGAAGCTTTCTTT. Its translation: CAISEGSLWGAEAFF.

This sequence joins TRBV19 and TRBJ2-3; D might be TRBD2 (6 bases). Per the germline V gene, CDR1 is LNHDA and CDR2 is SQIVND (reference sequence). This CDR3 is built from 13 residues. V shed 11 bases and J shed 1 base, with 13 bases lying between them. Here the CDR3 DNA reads TGTGCCTGGAGCACGGGGGGCACAGATACGCAGTATTTT. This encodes CAWSTGGTDTQYF.

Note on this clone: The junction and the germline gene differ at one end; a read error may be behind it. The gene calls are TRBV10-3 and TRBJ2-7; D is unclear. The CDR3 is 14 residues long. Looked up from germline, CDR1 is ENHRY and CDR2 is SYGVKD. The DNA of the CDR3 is TGTGCCAGCAGTGAGAGGTTTGACTCCTACGAGCAGTACTTC. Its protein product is CASSERFDSYEQYF.

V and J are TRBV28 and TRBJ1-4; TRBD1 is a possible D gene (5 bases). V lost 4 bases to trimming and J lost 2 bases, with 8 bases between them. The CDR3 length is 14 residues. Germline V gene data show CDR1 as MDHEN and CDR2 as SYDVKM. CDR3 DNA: TGTGCCAGCAGTTATGGGGGGACTAATGAAAAACTGTTTTTT. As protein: CASSYGGTNEKLFF.

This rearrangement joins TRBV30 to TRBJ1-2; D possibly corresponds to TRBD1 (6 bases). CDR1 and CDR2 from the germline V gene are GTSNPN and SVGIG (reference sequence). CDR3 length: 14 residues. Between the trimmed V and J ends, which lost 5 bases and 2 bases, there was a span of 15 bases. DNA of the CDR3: TGTGCCTGGTCATGGGACATCCAAAACTATGGCTACACCTTC. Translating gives CAWSWDIQNYGYTF.

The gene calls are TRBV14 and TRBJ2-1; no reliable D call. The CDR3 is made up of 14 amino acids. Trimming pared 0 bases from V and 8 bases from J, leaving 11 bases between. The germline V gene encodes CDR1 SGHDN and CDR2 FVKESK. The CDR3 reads CASSQDVWSDEQFF. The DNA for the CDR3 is TGTGCCAGCAGCCAAGATGTTTGGAGCGATGAGCAGTTCTTC.

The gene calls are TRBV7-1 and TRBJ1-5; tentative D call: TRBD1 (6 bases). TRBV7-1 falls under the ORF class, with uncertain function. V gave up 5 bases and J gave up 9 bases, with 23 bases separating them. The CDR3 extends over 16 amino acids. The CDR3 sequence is CASSPRGGNRALPQHF. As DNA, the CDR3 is TGTGCCAGCAGCCCCCGAGGAGGAAACAGGGCACTGCCCCAGCATTTT.

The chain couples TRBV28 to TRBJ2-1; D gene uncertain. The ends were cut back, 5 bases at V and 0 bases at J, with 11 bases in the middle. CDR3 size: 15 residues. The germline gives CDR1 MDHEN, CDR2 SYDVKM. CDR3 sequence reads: CASSRLGSSYNEQFF. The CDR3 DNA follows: TGTGCCAGCAGTCGGCTAGGTAGCTCCTACAATGAGCAGTTCTTC.

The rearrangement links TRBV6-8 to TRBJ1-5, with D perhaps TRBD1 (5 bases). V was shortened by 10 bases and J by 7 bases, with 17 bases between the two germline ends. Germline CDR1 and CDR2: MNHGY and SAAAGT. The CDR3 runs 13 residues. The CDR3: CAIRRGTSQPQHF. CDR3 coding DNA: TGTGCCATCAGGAGGGGCACCTCCCAGCCCCAGCATTTT.

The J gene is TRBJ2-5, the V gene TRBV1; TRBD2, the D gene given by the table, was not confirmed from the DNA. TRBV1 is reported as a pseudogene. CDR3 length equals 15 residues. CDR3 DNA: TGCGCCAGCAGCCAAGGATACGCGGGGGGGAAGACCCAGTACTTC. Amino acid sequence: CASSQGYAGGKTQYF.

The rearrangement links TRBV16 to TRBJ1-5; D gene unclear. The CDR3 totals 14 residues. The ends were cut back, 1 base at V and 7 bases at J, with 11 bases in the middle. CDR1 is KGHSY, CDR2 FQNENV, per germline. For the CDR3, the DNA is TGTGCCAGCAGCCAATACACCGGGTCGCAGCCCCAGCATTTT. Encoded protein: CASSQYTGSQPQHF.

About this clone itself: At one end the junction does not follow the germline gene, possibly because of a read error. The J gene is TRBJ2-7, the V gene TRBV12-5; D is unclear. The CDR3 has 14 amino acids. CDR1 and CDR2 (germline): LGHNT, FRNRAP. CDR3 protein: CASGPPEGTYEQYF. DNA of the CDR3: TGTGCTAGTGGTCCTCCGGAAGGAACCTACGAGCAATACTTC. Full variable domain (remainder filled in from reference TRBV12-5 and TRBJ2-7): DARVTQTPRHKVTEMGQEVTMRCQPILGHNTVFWYRQTMMQGLELLAYFRNRAPLDDSGMPKDRFSAEMPDATLATLKIQPSEPRDSAVYFCASGPPEGTYEQYFGPGTRLTVT.

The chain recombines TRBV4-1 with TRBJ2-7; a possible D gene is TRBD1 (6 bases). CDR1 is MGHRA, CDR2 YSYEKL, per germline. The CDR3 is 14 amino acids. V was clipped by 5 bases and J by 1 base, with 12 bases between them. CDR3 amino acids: CASSARDNSYEQYF. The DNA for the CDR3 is TGCGCCAGCAGCGCCCGGGACAATTCCTACGAGCAGTACTTC.

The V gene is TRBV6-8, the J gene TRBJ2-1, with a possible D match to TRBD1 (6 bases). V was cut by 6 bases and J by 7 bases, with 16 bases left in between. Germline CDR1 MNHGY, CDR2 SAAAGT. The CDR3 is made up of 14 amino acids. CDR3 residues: CASRRVGALNEQFF. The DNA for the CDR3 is TGTGCCAGCAGACGAGTGGGGGCTTTGAATGAGCAGTTCTTC.

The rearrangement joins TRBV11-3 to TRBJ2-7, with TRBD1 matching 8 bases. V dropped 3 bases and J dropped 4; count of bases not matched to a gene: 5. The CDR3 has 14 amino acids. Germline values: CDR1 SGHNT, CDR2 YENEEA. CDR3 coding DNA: TGTGCCAGCAGCTTGACCGGACAGGGTTACGAGCAGTACTTC. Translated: CASSLTGQGYEQYF.

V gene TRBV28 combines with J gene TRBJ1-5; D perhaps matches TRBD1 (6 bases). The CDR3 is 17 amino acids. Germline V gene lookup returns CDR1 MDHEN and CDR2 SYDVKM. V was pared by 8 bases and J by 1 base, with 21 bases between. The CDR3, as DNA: TGTGCCAGCCAGGCCGGGGCAGGGGTAGAGAGCAATCAGCCCCAGCATTTT. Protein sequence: CASQAGAGVESNQPQHF. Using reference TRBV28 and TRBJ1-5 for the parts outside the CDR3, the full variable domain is DVKVTQSSRYLVKRTGEKVFLECVQDMDHENMFWYRQDPGLGLRLIYFSYDVKMKEKGDIPEGYSVSREKKERFSLILESASTNQTSMYLCASQAGAGVESNQPQHFGDGTRLSIL.

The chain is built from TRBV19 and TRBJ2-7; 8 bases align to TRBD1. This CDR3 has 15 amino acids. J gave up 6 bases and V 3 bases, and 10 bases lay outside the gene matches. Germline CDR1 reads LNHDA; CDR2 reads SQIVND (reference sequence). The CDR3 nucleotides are TGTGCCAGTAGTATTGGGACAGGCGGAACTAGCGAGCAGTACTTC. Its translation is CASSIGTGGTSEQYF.

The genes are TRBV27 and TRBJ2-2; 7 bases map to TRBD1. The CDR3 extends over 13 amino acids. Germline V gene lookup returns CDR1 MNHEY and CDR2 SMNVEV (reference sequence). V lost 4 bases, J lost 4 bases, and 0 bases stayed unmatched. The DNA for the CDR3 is TGTGCCAGCAGTTACAGGGGCACCGGGGAGCTGTTTTTT. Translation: CASSYRGTGELFF.

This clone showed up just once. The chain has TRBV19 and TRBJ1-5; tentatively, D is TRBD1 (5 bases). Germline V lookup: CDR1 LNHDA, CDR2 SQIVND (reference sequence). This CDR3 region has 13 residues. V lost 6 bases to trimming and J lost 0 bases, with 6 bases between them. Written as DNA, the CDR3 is TGTGCCAGTAGCCAGGGTAGCAATCAGCCCCAGCATTTT. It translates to CASSQGSNQPQHF.

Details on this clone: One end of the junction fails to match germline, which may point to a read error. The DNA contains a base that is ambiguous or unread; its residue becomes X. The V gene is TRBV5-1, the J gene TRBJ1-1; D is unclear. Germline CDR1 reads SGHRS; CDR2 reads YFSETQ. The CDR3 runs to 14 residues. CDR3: CXSSLLPEGTEAFF. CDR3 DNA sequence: TGCRCCAGCAGCTTGCTGCCAGAGGGCACTGAAGCTTTCTTT.

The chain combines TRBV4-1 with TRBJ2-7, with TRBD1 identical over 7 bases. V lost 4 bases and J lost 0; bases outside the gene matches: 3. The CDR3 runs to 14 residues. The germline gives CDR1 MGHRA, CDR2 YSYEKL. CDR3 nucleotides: TGCGCCAGCAGCCCGGGACAGCTCTCCTACGAGCAGTACTTC. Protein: CASSPGQLSYEQYF.

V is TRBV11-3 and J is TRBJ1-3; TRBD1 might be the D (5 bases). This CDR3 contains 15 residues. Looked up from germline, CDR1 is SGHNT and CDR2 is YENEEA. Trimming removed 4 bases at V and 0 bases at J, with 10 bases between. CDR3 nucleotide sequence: TGTGCCAGCAGCTCGGGACGGCCCTCTGGAAACACCATATATTTT. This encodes CASSSGRPSGNTIYF.

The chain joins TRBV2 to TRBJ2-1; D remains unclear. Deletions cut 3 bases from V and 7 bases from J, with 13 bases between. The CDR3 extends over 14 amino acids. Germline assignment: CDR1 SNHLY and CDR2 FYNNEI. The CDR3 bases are TGTGCCAGCAGTGACGGGTCTCGTCTAAATGAGCAGTTCTTC. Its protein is CASSDGSRLNEQFF.

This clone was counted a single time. The CDR3 bases are TGCGCCAGCAGTCCAGACCTCATCTCTGGAAACACCATATATTTT. Its translation is CASSPDLISGNTIYF. The chain recombines TRBV5-1 with TRBJ1-3; D ambiguous. Looked up from germline, CDR1 is SGHRS and CDR2 is YFSETQ. The CDR3 totals 15 residues. V dropped 5 bases and J dropped 0 bases, with 12 bases sitting between them.

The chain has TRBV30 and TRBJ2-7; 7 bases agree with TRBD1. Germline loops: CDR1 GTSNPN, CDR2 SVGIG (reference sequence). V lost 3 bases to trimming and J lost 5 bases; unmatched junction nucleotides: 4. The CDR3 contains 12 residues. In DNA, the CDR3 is TGTGCCTGGAGCCCACAGGGGCACGAGCAGTACTTC. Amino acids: CAWSPQGHEQYF. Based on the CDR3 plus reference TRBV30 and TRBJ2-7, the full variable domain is SQTIHQWPATLVQPVGSPLSLECTVEGTSNPNLYWYRQAAGRGLQLLFYSVGIGQISSEVPQNLSASRPQDRQFILSSKKLLLSDSGFYLCAWSPQGHEQYFGPGTRLTVT.

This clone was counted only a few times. This CDR3 reads CAWSVGQINSPLHF. The CDR3 DNA sequence: TGTGCCTGGAGTGTGGGACAGATAAATTCACCCCTCCACTTT. The chain uses TRBV30 and TRBJ1-6; TRBD1 aligns across 7 bases. After removal of 0 bases from V and 7 bases from J, the junction contained 3 bases not matched to a gene. The V gene's germline CDR1 is GTSNPN and CDR2 SVGIG (reference sequence). This CDR3 contains 14 residues.

In nucleotides, the CDR3 is TGTGCCAGTAGTATGGGACAGGCGTCTTTGAACACTGAAGCTTTCTTT. This gives the protein CASSMGQASLNTEAFF. The chain carries TRBV19 and TRBJ1-1, with 8 bases identical to TRBD1. Losses at the gene ends were 3 bases for V and 0 bases for J; bases not matched to a gene: 6. Germline V gene lookup returns CDR1 LNHDA and CDR2 SQIVND (reference sequence). The CDR3 totals 16 residues.